The 25 T cell receptor beta chains in this list originate from one sample, sequenced in a study of blood T cell repertoires in COVID-19. The table came from immunoSEQ multiplex PCR; TCRdb's copy has only in-frame clones and leaves some out. This table has approximately 190,000 clones, 84% appearing once. The specimen sequenced was PBMCs or T cells enriched from blood (not recorded which). These receptors were collected from a woman between 25 and 40 years old who had been exposed to COVID-19.

The gene calls are TRBV5-1 and TRBJ2-3; a possible D gene is TRBD2 (6 bases). The ends were cut back, 4 bases at V and 2 bases at J, with 8 bases in the middle. This CDR3 has 13 amino acids. Germline-derived CDR1 and CDR2 are SGHRS and YFSETQ. Written as DNA, the CDR3 is TGCGCCAGCAGCCGGGACTTCACAGATACGCAGTATTTT. This gives the protein CASSRDFTDTQYF.

The chain joins TRBV9 to TRBJ1-2; 10 bases line up with TRBD1. The CDR3 spans 14 residues. With V trimmed by 4 bases and J by 5 bases, 5 bases remained unmatched. CDR1 and CDR2 (germline): SGDLS, YYNGEE. In DNA, the CDR3 is TGTGCCAGCAGCATCGGGACAGGGGTTTATGGCTACACCTTC. Residues: CASSIGTGVYGYTF.

The chain recombines TRBV6-6 with TRBJ2-7, with TRBD1 identical over 9 bases. V shed 5 bases, J shed 1 base, and the junction held 6 bases outside the gene matches. CDR1 and CDR2 (germline): MNHNY, SVGAGI (reference sequence). There are 15 residues in the CDR3. This CDR3 reads CASSTRDRASYEQYF. CDR3 nucleotide sequence: TGTGCCAGCAGTACCCGGGACAGGGCGTCCTACGAGCAGTACTTC.

The V gene is TRBV5-3, the J gene TRBJ1-1; possibly TRBD1 for D (5 bases). TRBV5-3 is known as an ORF, though its function is uncertain. This CDR3 spans 15 amino acids. V dropped 0 bases and J dropped 1 base, with 10 bases sitting between them. The DNA for the CDR3 is TGTGCCAGAAGCTTGGTTGCCAGGGCGAACACTGAAGCTTTCTTT. Protein sequence: CARSLVARANTEAFF.

The chain has TRBV7-9 and TRBJ2-7, with D perhaps TRBD1 (6 bases). Germline-derived CDR1 and CDR2 are SEHNR and FQNEAQ (reference sequence). Trimming pared 3 bases from V and 5 bases from J, leaving 20 bases between. There are 16 residues in the CDR3. This chain's CDR3 is CASSFSGRDTWDEQYF. The CDR3 DNA reads as TGTGCCAGCAGCTTCAGCGGAAGGGACACCTGGGACGAGCAGTACTTC.

This chain joins TRBV7-9 and TRBJ1-5; 8 nucleotides line up with TRBD1. V trimming: 5 bases; J trimming: 4 bases; junction bases outside the gene matches: 10. This CDR3 has 16 amino acids. Looked up from germline, CDR1 is SEHNR and CDR2 is FQNEAQ (reference sequence). CDR3: CASSPYRTGYNQPQHF. CDR3 sequence (DNA): TGTGCCAGCAGCCCTTACCGGACAGGGTATAATCAGCCCCAGCATTTT. The full variable domain, in which reference TRBV7-9 and TRBJ1-5 provide the parts outside the CDR3, is DTGVSQNPRHKITKRGQNVTFRCDPISEHNRLYWYRQTLGQGPEFLTYFQNEAQLEKSRLLSDRFSAERPKGSFSTLEIQRTEQGDSAMYLCASSPYRTGYNQPQHFGDGTRLSIL.

The V call is TRBV12-3 or TRBV12-4, the J call TRBJ1-4; TRBD1 is a possible D gene (6 bases). V gave up 3 bases and J gave up 7 bases, with 6 bases separating them. This CDR3 has 12 amino acids. The CDR3 DNA reads TGTGCCAGCAGTTTCAGGGGTGAAAAACTGTTTTTT. Translation: CASSFRGEKLFF.

This chain links TRBV9 with TRBJ1-2; D is perhaps TRBD1 (6 bases). Per germline, CDR1 SGDLS and CDR2 YYNGEE. The germline V and J ends were trimmed by 0 bases and 8 bases, with 8 bases remaining between them. This CDR3 is built from 12 residues. CDR3 DNA sequence: TGTGCCAGCAGCGTAGCTGGACAGGGCTACACCTTC. Protein sequence: CASSVAGQGYTF.

The CDR3 coding sequence is TGTGCCAGCAGTAGAACAGGGGTCAGCTCCTACGAGCAGTACTTC. Its protein is CASSRTGVSSYEQYF. The chain combines TRBV6-5 with TRBJ2-7; 7 bases are a match to TRBD1. The CDR3 is 15 amino acids. V lost 5 bases and J lost 0; bases outside the gene matches: 7. From germline, CDR1 is MNHEY and CDR2 SVGAGI.

This chain links TRBV18 with TRBJ2-3; 7 positions agree with TRBD1. V shed 1 base, J shed 6 bases, and the junction held 7 bases outside the gene matches. Germline V gene data show CDR1 as KGHSH and CDR2 as LQKENI. The CDR3 extends over 15 amino acids. The CDR3 loop is CASSPQGTVVDTQYF. CDR3 nucleotide sequence: TGTGCCAGCTCACCACAGGGGACAGTGGTTGATACGCAGTATTTT.

The chain has TRBV19 and TRBJ2-3; D unresolved. Germline V gene sequence: CDR1 LNHDA, CDR2 SQIVND (reference sequence). The CDR3 loop spans 14 amino acids. V was cut by 6 bases and J by 2 bases, with 12 bases left in between. Written as DNA, the CDR3 is TGTGCCAGTAGCACCCCCGGAGTCACAGATACGCAGTATTTT. It translates to CASSTPGVTDTQYF. Supplemented by reference TRBV19 and TRBJ2-3, the full variable domain reads DGGITQSPKYLFRKEGQNVTLSCEQNLNHDAMYWYRQDPGQGLRLIYYSQIVNDFQKGDIAEGYSVSREKKESFPLTVTSAQKNPTAFYLCASSTPGVTDTQYFGPGTRLTVL.

The V and J genes are TRBV4-1 and TRBJ1-1; D is possibly TRBD1 (5 bases). The CDR3 totals 14 residues. In germline, CDR1 is MGHRA, CDR2 YSYEKL. V was trimmed by 3 bases and J by 5 bases, leaving 13 bases between them. Here the CDR3 DNA reads TGCGCCAGCAGCCACGCCATAGGGGATACTGAAGCTTTCTTT. Amino acid sequence: CASSHAIGDTEAFF.

CDR3: CASSQASYNEQFF. Written as DNA, the CDR3 is TGTGCCAGCAGCCAAGCCTCGTACAATGAGCAGTTCTTC. The chain carries TRBV3-1 (or the pseudogene TRBV3-2) and TRBJ2-1; D remains unclear. The CDR3 spans 13 residues. CDR1 LGHDT and CDR2 YNNKEL come from the germline V gene (reference sequence). V lost 1 base, J lost 4 bases, and 5 bases lay in between.

In nucleotides, the CDR3 is TGTGCCAGCTCACCGCTTTGGCGCGGGACCGGGGAGCTGTTTTTT. Its translation is CASSPLWRGTGELFF. The chain carries TRBV18 and TRBJ2-2, with D maybe TRBD2 (5 bases). The CDR3 is 15 amino acids. Germline loops: CDR1 KGHSH, CDR2 LQKENI. The V end was cut by 3 bases, the J end by 5 bases, with 13 bases between.

This clone was counted many times. The chain employs TRBV7-9 and TRBJ1-4; maybe TRBD1 (6 bases). Between the trimmed V and J ends, which lost 5 bases and 5 bases, there was a span of 18 bases. Germline values: CDR1 SEHNR, CDR2 FQNEAQ (reference sequence). CDR3 length: 16 residues. DNA for the CDR3: TGTGCCAGCAGCCCGACGACAGGATCCCCAAATGAAAAACTGTTTTTT. This gives the protein CASSPTTGSPNEKLFF.

J is TRBJ1-2 and V is TRBV2, with D unclear. Germline CDR1 SNHLY, CDR2 FYNNEI. V lost 6 bases to trimming and J lost 3 bases, with 5 bases between them. The CDR3 length is 11 residues. The CDR3 sequence is CASRPDYGYTF. The CDR3 DNA follows: TGTGCCAGCAGGCCGGACTATGGCTACACCTTC. The full variable domain, with the rest looked up from reference TRBV2 and TRBJ1-2, is EPEVTQTPSHQVTQMGQEVILRCVPISNHLYFYWYRQILGQKVEFLVSFYNNEISEKSEIFDDQFSVERPDGSNFTLKIRSTKLEDSAMYFCASRPDYGYTFGSGTRLTVV.

The V and J genes are TRBV2 and TRBJ2-1; 9 bases align to TRBD2. This CDR3 contains 17 residues. The trim removed 0 bases at V and 7 bases at J, leaving 10 bases unmatched. Germline-derived CDR1 and CDR2 are SNHLY and FYNNEI. CDR3 loop: CASSEAGGAGGRNEQFF. CDR3 DNA sequence: TGTGCCAGCAGTGAAGCGGGAGGAGCGGGGGGACGTAATGAGCAGTTCTTC.

The chain combines TRBV12-3 or TRBV12-4 with TRBJ2-5; D remains unclear. The germline V and J ends were trimmed by 6 bases and 1 base, with 9 bases remaining between them. The CDR3 totals 13 residues. The CDR3 protein is CASSLSIQETQYF. The CDR3 nucleotides read TGTGCCAGCAGCCTTAGTATCCAAGAGACCCAGTACTTC.

V gene TRBV11-2 combines with J gene TRBJ1-6; D is unresolved. Per the germline V gene, CDR1 is SGHAT and CDR2 is FQNNGV. The CDR3 runs to 12 residues. The germline V and J ends were trimmed by 1 base and 13 bases, with 8 bases remaining between them. CDR3 amino acids: CASSLAGQPLHF. Here the CDR3 DNA reads TGTGCCAGCAGCTTAGCTGGTCAGCCCCTCCACTTT.

This clone came up many times. This sequence joins TRBV29-1 and TRBJ1-1, with D possibly TRBD1 on 6 matching bases. From germline, CDR1 is SQVTM and CDR2 ANQGSEA. The length of the CDR3 is 12 residues. Trimming removed 6 bases from V and 1 base from J, with 9 bases in between. The DNA of the CDR3 is TGCAGCGTCGCGACAGGGAACACTGAAGCTTTCTTT. Its protein is CSVATGNTEAFF. Variable domain in full (rest from reference TRBV29-1 and TRBJ1-1): SAVISQKPSRDICQRGTSLTIQCQVDSQVTMMFWYRQQPGQSLTLIATANQGSEATYESGFVIDKFPISRPNLTFSTLTVSNMSPEDSSIYLCSVATGNTEAFFGQGTRLTVV.

This clone was detected a few times. The chain links TRBV5-4 to TRBJ1-6, with D maybe TRBD1 (6 bases). Germline lookup yields CDR1 SGHNT and CDR2 YYREEE (reference sequence). V lost 4 bases and J lost 7, with 15 bases in between. The CDR3 has 15 residues. The CDR3 sequence is CASSILQGGNSPLHF. The CDR3 DNA reads TGTGCCAGCAGCATCCTACAGGGAGGGAATTCACCCCTCCACTTT. The whole variable domain, filled in from reference TRBV5-4 and TRBJ1-6, reads ETGVTQSPTHLIKTRGQQVTLRCSSQSGHNTVSWYQQALGQGPQFIFQYYREEENGRGNFPPRFSGLQFPNYSSELNVNALELDDSALYLCASSILQGGNSPLHFGNGTRLTVT.

This clone showed up just once. The chain links TRBV6-1 to TRBJ1-2; perhaps TRBD1 as D (5 bases). V was clipped by 1 base and J by 5 bases, with 11 bases between them. The CDR3 is 14 amino acids. Germline V gene lookup returns CDR1 MNHNS and CDR2 SASEGT. The CDR3, as DNA: TGTGCCAGCAGTGAAGATAGGGGCAGGTATGGCTACACCTTC. Translating it yields CASSEDRGRYGYTF.

The chain carries TRBV4-2 and TRBJ1-2; 10 nucleotides line up with TRBD1. CDR3 size: 15 residues. The V segment lost 1 base and the J segment 5 bases; nucleotides outside the gene matches: 4. Germline lookup yields CDR1 LGHNA and CDR2 YNFKEQ. The CDR3 coding sequence is TGTGCCAGCAGCCAAGCAGCGGGACAGGGGTATGGCTACACCTTC. Translating gives CASSQAAGQGYGYTF.

The V call is TRBV5-1, the J call TRBJ2-3, with 8 bases matching TRBD2. The CDR3 has 17 amino acids. Germline values: CDR1 SGHRS, CDR2 YFSETQ. The V and J ends lost 3 bases and 2 bases, in that order; junction bases with no gene match: 11. CDR3 region: CASSSNVAGHNTDTQYF. The CDR3 nucleotides are TGCGCCAGCAGCTCAAACGTAGCGGGGCATAACACAGATACGCAGTATTTT.

The chain uses TRBV10-3 and TRBJ1-2; D is uncertain. CDR3 length: 13 residues. In germline, CDR1 is ENHRY, CDR2 SYGVKD. V lost 2 bases, J lost 3 bases, and 7 bases lay in between. Written as DNA, the CDR3 is TGTGCCATCAGTGAGGAGGGCCACTATGGCTACACCTTC. This gives the protein CAISEEGHYGYTF.